This T cell receptor (beta chain) was captured by sequencing in a study of blood T cell repertoires in COVID-19. Profiled with immunoSEQ multiplex PCR; TCRdb holds only in-frame clones, not every one. Altogether 300,000 to 450,000 clones are present, about 90% being singletons, with the ten largest covering 0.9% to 1.2%. Germline CDR1 and CDR2: SGHVS and FQNEAQ. The CDR3 runs 14 residues. V was shortened by 5 bases and J by 1 base, with 12 bases between the two germline ends. Sequenced material: PBMCs or T cells enriched from blood (not recorded which). The rearrangement joins TRBV7-8 to TRBJ2-7, with D perhaps TRBD1 (6 bases). This receptor was taken from a woman in her twenties or thirties who had recovered from COVID-19. CDR3 residues: CASSHRQASYEQYF. For the CDR3, the DNA is TGTGCCAGCAGCCATCGACAGGCATCCTACGAGCAGTACTTC.